Listed here is a single T cell receptor (beta chain). What it binds is unknown. The data belong to a study of cytomegalovirus exposure and HLA in healthy donors. Study results and caveats: There were a few CMV-associated chains whose specificity for CMV antigens was confirmed in vitro.

V lost 6 bases to trimming and J lost 3 bases, with 11 bases between them. This CDR3 has 13 residues. Germline CDR1 MNHNS, CDR2 SASEGT. Sequencing used immunoSEQ multiplex PCR; TCRdb keeps in-frame clones, though not all of them. The data hold about 160,000 clones, with roughly 90% observed a single time. The sample comprised PBMCs. The rearrangement uses TRBV6-1 and TRBJ1-1; D gene uncertain. The source of this sequence is a woman between 18 and 29 years old in good health and CMV-seronegative. The CDR3 region is CASRSLEHTEAFF. The CDR3 DNA sequence: TGTGCCAGCAGATCCCTAGAACACACTGAAGCTTTCTTT.